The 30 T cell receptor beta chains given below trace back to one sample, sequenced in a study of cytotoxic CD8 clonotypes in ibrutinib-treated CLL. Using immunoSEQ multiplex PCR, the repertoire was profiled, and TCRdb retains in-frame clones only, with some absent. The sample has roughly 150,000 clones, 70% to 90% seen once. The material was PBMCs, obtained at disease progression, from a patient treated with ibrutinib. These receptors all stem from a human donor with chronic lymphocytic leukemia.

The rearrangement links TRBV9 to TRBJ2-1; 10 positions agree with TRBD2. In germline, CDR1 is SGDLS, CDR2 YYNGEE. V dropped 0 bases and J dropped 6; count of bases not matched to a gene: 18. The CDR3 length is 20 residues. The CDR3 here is CASSVGSPRLKREGLNEQFF. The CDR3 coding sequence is TGTGCCAGCAGCGTAGGCTCCCCTCGCCTTAAGCGGGAGGGCCTCAATGAGCAGTTCTTC.

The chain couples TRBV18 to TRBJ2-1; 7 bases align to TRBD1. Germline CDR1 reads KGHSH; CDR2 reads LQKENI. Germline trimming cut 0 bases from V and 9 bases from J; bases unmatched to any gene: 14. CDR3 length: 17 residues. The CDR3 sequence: CASSPPVAGGRLGEQFF. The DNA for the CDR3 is TGTGCCAGCTCACCACCCGTCGCAGGGGGTCGGTTGGGTGAGCAGTTCTTC.

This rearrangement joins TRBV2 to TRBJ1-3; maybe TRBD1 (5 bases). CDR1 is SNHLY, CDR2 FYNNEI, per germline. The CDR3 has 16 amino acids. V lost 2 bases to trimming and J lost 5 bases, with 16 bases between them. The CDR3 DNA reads TGTGCCAGCAGTGAACTCCGGGGGTGGGCTAGAAACACCATATATTTT. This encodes CASSELRGWARNTIYF.

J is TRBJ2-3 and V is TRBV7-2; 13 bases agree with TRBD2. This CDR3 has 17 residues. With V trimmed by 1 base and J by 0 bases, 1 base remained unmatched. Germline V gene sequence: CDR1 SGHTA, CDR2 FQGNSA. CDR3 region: CASSLGLAGGSTDTQYF. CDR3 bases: TGTGCCAGCAGCTTAGGACTAGCGGGAGGAAGCACAGATACGCAGTATTTT. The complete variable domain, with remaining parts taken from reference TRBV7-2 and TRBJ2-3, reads GAGVSQSPSNKVTEKGKDVELRCDPISGHTALYWYRQSLGQGLEFLIYFQGNSAPDKSGLPSDRFSAERTGGSVSTLTIQRTQQEDSAVYLCASSLGLAGGSTDTQYFGPGTRLTVL.

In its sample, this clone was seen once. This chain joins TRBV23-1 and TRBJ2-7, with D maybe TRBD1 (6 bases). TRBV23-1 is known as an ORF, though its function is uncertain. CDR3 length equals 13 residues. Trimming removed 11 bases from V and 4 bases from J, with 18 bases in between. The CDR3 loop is CAHRVPVGYEQYF. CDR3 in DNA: TGCGCCCACAGGGTACCCGTGGGTTACGAGCAGTACTTC.

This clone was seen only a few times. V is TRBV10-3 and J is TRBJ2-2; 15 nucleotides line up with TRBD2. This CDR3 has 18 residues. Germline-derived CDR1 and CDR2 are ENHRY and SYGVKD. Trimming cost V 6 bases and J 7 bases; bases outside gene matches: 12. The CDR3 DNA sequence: TGTGCCATCAGCGCAGGACTAGCGGGAGGGACGGTCATCGGGGAGCTGTTTTTT. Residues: CAISAGLAGGTVIGELFF.

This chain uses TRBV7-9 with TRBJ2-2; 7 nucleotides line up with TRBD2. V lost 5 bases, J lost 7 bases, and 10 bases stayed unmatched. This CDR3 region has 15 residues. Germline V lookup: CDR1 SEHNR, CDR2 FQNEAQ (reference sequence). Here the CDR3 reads CASSRSGATVGELFF. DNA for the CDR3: TGTGCCAGCAGCCGGAGCGGGGCCACAGTCGGGGAGCTGTTTTTT. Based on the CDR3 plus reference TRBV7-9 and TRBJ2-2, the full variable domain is DTGVSQNPRHKITKRGQNVTFRCDPISEHNRLYWYRQTLGQGPEFLTYFQNEAQLEKSRLLSDRFSAERPKGSFSTLEIQRTEQGDSAMYLCASSRSGATVGELFFGEGSRLTVL.

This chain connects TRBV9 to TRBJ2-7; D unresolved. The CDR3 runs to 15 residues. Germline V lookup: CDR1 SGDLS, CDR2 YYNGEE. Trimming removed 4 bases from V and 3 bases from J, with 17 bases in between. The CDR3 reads CASSYDDGPSYEQYF. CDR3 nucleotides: TGTGCCAGCAGCTATGACGATGGACCGAGCTACGAGCAGTACTTC.

In DNA, the CDR3 is TGTGCCAGCAGTTCCCGACAGGGGTATTCCCAAGAGACCCAGTACTTC. Amino acid sequence: CASSSRQGYSQETQYF. This rearrangement joins TRBV28 to TRBJ2-5; the match to TRBD1 covers 8 bases. Germline V gives CDR1 MDHEN, CDR2 SYDVKM. The CDR3 consists of 16 residues. Germline trimming cut 4 bases from V and 1 base from J; bases unmatched to any gene: 8.

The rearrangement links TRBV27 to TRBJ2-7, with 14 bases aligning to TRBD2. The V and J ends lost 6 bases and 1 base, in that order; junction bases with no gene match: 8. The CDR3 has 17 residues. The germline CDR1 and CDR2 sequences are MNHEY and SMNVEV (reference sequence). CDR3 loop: CASRRTSGRRSSYEQYF. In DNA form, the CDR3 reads TGTGCCAGCAGGCGGACTAGCGGGAGGCGGTCTTCCTACGAGCAGTACTTC.

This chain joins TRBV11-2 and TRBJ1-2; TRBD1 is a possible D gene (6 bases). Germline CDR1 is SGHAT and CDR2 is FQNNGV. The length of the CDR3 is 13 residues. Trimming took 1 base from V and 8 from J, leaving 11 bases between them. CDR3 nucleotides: TGTGCCAGCAGCTTAGTCGGGGGGGCCGGCTACACCTTC. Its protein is CASSLVGGAGYTF.

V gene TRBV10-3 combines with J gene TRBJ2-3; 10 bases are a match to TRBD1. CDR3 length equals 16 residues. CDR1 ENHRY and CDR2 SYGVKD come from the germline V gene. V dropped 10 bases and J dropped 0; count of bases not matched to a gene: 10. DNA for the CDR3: TGTGCCACGGACAGGGGGTCACCCCCCAGCACAGATACGCAGTATTTT. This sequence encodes CATDRGSPPSTDTQYF.

DNA of the CDR3: TGTGCCAGCTCTCGGATGGTACGTCAGGGGACCAATGGCTACACCTTC. Translation: CASSRMVRQGTNGYTF. The V call is TRBV7-9, the J call TRBJ1-2, with a weak D call TRBD1 (6 bases). CDR3 length: 16 residues. V was shortened by 8 bases and J by 6 bases, with 25 bases between the two germline ends. Germline CDR1 SEHNR, CDR2 FQNEAQ (reference sequence).

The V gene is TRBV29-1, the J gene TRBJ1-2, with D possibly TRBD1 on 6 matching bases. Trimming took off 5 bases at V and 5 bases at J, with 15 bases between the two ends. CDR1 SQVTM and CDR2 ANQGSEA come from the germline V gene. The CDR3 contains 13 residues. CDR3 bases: TGCAGCGTTAACAGGGAGGAGGATTATGGCTACACCTTC. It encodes CSVNREEDYGYTF.

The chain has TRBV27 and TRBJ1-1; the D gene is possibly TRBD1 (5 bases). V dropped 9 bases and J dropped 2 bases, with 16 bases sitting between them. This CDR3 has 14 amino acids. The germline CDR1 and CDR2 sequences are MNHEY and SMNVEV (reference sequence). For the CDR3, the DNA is TGTGCCAGAGGAGGTCAGGGATATAACACTGAAGCTTTCTTT. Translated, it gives CARGGQGYNTEAFF.

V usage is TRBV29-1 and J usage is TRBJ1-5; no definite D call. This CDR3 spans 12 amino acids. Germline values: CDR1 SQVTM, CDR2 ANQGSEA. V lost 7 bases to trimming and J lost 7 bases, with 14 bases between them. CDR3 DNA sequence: TGCAGCGCCGTAGAGGCAGGACAGCCCCAGCATTTT. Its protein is CSAVEAGQPQHF.

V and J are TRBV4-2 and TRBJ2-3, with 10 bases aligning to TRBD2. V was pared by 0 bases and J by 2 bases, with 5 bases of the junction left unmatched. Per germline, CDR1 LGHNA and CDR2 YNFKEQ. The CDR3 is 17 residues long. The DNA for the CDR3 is TGTGCCAGCAGCCAAGACCCAGCGGGAGGGCCCACAGATACGCAGTATTTT. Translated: CASSQDPAGGPTDTQYF.

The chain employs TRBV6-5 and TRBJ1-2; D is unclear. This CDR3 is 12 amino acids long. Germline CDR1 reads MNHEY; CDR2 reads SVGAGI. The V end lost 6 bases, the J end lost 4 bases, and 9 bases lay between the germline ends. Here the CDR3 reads CASSPGSYGYTF. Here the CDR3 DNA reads TGTGCCAGCAGCCCGGGGAGCTATGGCTACACCTTC.

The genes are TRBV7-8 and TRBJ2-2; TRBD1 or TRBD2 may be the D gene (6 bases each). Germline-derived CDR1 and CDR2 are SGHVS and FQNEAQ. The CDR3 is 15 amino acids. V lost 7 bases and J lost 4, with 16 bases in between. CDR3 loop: CASTVGGLGTGELFF. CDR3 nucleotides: TGTGCCAGCACCGTAGGGGGGCTAGGCACCGGGGAGCTGTTTTTT.

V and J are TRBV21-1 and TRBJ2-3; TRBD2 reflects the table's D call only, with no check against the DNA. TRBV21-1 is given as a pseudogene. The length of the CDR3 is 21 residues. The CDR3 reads CASSKDHGGRAPYPSTDTQYF. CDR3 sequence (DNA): TGTGCCAGCAGCAAAGATCACGGCGGGAGGGCCCCTTACCCTAGCACAGATACGCAGTATTTT.

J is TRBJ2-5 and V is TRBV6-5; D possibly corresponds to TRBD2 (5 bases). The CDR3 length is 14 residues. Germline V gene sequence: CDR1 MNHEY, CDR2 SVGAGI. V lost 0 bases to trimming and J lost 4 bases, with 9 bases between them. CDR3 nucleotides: TGTGCCAGCAGTTACTCGTTGGGGAGAGAGACCCAGTACTTC. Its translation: CASSYSLGRETQYF.

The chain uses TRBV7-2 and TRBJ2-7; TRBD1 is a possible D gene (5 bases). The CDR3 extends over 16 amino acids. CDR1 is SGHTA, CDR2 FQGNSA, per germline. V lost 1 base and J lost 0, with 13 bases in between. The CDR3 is CASSLGSGRISYEQYF. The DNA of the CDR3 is TGTGCCAGCAGCTTAGGTTCAGGGCGGATCTCCTACGAGCAGTACTTC.

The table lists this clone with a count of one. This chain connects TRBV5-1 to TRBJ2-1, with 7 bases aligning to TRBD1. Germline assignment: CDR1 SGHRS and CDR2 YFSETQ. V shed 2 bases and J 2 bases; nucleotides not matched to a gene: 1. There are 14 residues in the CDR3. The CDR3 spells CASSLGTAYNEQFF. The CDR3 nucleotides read TGCGCCAGCAGCTTAGGGACAGCCTACAATGAGCAGTTCTTC.

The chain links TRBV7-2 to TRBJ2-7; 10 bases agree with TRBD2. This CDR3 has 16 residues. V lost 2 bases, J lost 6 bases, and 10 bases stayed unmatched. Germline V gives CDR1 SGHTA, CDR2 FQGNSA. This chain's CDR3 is CASSLQASGSSSEQYF. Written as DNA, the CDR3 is TGTGCCAGCAGCTTACAGGCTAGCGGGAGTTCATCCGAGCAGTACTTC. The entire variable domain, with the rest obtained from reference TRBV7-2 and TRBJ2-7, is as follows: GAGVSQSPSNKVTEKGKDVELRCDPISGHTALYWYRQSLGQGLEFLIYFQGNSAPDKSGLPSDRFSAERTGGSVSTLTIQRTQQEDSAVYLCASSLQASGSSSEQYFGPGTRLTVT.

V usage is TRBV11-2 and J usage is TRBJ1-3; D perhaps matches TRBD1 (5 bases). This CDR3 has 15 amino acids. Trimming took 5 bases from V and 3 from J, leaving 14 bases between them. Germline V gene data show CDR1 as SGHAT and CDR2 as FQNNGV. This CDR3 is CASSNRQGRGNTIYF. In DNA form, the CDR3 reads TGTGCCAGCAGCAACCGTCAGGGACGTGGAAACACCATATATTTT.

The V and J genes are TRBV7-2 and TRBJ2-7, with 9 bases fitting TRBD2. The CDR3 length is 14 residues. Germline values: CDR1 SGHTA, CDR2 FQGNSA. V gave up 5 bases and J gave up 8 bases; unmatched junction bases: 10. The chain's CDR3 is CASSRGREGSQQYF. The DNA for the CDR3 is TGTGCCAGCAGCCGGGGGCGGGAGGGGTCACAGCAGTACTTC. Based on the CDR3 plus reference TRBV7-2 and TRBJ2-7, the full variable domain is GAGVSQSPSNKVTEKGKDVELRCDPISGHTALYWYRQSLGQGLEFLIYFQGNSAPDKSGLPSDRFSAERTGGSVSTLTIQRTQQEDSAVYLCASSRGREGSQQYFGPGTRLTVT.

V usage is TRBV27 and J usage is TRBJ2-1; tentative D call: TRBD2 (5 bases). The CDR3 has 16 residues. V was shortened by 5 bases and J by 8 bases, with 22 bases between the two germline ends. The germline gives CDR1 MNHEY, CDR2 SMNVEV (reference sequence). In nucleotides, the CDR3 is TGTGCCAGCAGTCCCAACGAACTAGGAGATTTCGATGAGCAGTTCTTC. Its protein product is CASSPNELGDFDEQFF.

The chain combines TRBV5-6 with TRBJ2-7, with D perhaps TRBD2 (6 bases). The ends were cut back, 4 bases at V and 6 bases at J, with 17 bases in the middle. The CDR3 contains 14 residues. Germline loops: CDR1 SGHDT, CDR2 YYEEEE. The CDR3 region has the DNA TGTGCCAGCAGCGGGGCAGGAGGGAGCAGCGAGCAGTACTTC. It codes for CASSGAGGSSEQYF.

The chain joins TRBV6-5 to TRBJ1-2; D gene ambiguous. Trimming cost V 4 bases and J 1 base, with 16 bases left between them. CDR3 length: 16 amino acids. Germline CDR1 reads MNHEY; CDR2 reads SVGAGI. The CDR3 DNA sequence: TGTGCCAGCAGTTTGCGACGTGACCGAGATAACTATGGCTACACCTTC. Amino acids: CASSLRRDRDNYGYTF.

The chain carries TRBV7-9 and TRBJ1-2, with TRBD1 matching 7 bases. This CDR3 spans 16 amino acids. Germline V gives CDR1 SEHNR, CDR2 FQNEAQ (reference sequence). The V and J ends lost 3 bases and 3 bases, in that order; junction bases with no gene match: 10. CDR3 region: CASSFGGSQGHYGYTF. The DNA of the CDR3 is TGTGCCAGCAGCTTTGGGGGGTCACAGGGGCACTATGGCTACACCTTC.